This TCR beta chain was captured by sequencing in a study of early T cells in non-severe SARS-CoV-2 infection. About the research overall: The authors sequenced bulk RNA from unsorted whole blood, leaving chains unpaired. Overall study findings and caveats: The VDJdb matching leaned toward anti-spike CD8 responses and overlooked private and CD4 specificities.

The germline V gene has CDR1 SEHNR and CDR2 FQNEAQ (reference sequence). The V and J ends lost 1 base and 15 bases respectively, with 13 bases between them. CDR3 length: 13 amino acids. Individual cDNA molecules received unique molecular identifiers during library preparation. TCRdb re-analysed the 5' RACE reads in MiXCR, keeping a single row per CDR3 protein. The table has under 70,000 distinct CDR3 sequences, around 6% seen once. A few counts support this clonotype. The antigen remains undetermined. The source of this sequence is an adult who was a healthcare worker with PCR-confirmed SARS-CoV-2 infection or an uninfected control (not recorded which). The sequencing input was whole blood. The rearrangement links TRBV7-9 to TRBJ1-6, with TRBD1 as a possible D gene (5 bases). The CDR3 here is CASSLGTPANLHF. CDR3 nucleotide sequence: TGTGCCAGCAGCTTAGGGACACCCGCCAACCTCCACTTT. The full variable domain, its missing parts supplied by reference TRBV7-9 and TRBJ1-6, is DTGVSQNPRHKITKRGQNVTFRCDPISEHNRLYWYRQTLGQGPEFLTYFQNEAQLEKSRLLSDRFSAERPKGSFSTLEIQRTEQGDSAMYLCASSLGTPANLHFGNGTRLTVT.